These 27 T cell receptor beta chains were sequenced from one sample in a study of early T cells in non-severe SARS-CoV-2 infection (dated by TCRdb to about 2021). Libraries were made using 5' RACE. The listed sequencing device is NextSeq 500. TCRdb trimmed the raw reads at Q25, called clones with MiXCR and kept productive beta chains. Here each entry gathers all rows of one CDR3 protein and keeps the most common genes and DNA. The sample table shows fewer than 35,000 distinct CDR3 sequences, and approximately 5.4% are seen once. Approximately 5.8% of the sample is held by the ten biggest clonotypes. Sequencing was performed on whole blood. These receptor sequences come from an adult who was a healthcare worker with PCR-confirmed SARS-CoV-2 infection or an uninfected control (not recorded which).

The V call is TRBV6-1, the J call TRBJ1-3; D uncertain. Trimming pared 6 bases from V and 5 bases from J, leaving 5 bases between. CDR1 is MNHNS, CDR2 SASEGT, per germline. The CDR3 loop spans 11 amino acids. CDR3 amino acids: CASSHRNTIYF. The CDR3 bases are TGTGCCAGCAGCCACAGAAACACCATATATTTT.

This clonotype was counted many times. V usage is TRBV29-1 and J usage is TRBJ2-1; D is ambiguous. Trimming took off 3 bases at V and 8 bases at J, with 5 bases between the two ends. CDR1 is SQVTM, CDR2 ANQGSEA, per germline. The CDR3 runs 10 residues. As DNA, the CDR3 is TGCAGCGTTGATATAGATGAGCAGTTCTTC. It encodes CSVDIDEQFF.

This clonotype was counted many times. V and J are TRBV25-1 and TRBJ2-5; D remains ambiguous. In germline, CDR1 is MGHDK, CDR2 SYGVNS. Trimming left V 6 bases short and J 4 bases short, with 12 bases between. The CDR3 has 13 amino acids. CDR3 in amino acids: CASSYRSGETQYF. CDR3 nucleotide sequence: TGTGCCAGCAGCTATAGGTCCGGAGAGACCCAGTACTTC.

At least ten counts were recorded for this clonotype. The gene calls are TRBV25-1 and TRBJ2-5, with no clear D. The CDR3 sequence is 14 residues long. Trimming took off 2 bases at V and 7 bases at J, with 14 bases between the two ends. Germline CDR1 MGHDK, CDR2 SYGVNS. CDR3 protein: CASSETGALRTQYF. For the CDR3, the DNA is TGTGCCAGCAGTGAAACTGGTGCTTTGAGGACCCAGTACTTC.

This clonotype was counted many times. The chain joins TRBV7-2 to TRBJ1-1; TRBD1 is a possible D gene (5 bases). Germline CDR1 reads SGHTA; CDR2 reads FQGNSA. This CDR3 region has 14 residues. Deletions cut 0 bases from V and 6 bases from J, with 11 bases between. CDR3: CASSLARGQAEAFF. CDR3 DNA sequence: TGTGCCAGCAGCTTAGCTAGGGGCCAGGCTGAAGCTTTCTTT.

This clonotype showed up many times. The V call is TRBV7-9, the J call TRBJ1-3; 8 bases are shared with TRBD1. CDR1 is SEHNR, CDR2 FQNEAQ, per germline (reference sequence). The CDR3 length is 23 residues. The V and J ends lost 1 base and 0 bases, in that order; junction bases with no gene match: 23. In nucleotides, the CDR3 is TGTGCCAGCAGCTTAGGACACCGAAGAAGTCGGACAGGGCTTACTCTCTCTGGAAACACCATATATTTT. Residues: CASSLGHRRSRTGLTLSGNTIYF.

This clonotype was seen repeatedly, ten times or more. The chain is built from TRBV5-5 and TRBJ2-1; weak D call: TRBD1 (6 bases). Trimming took off 3 bases at V and 4 bases at J, with 11 bases between the two ends. Germline lookup yields CDR1 SGHKS and CDR2 YYEKEE (reference sequence). This CDR3 comprises 14 residues. The CDR3 sequence: CASSSGTMYNEQFF. In nucleotides, the CDR3 is TGTGCCAGCAGCTCCGGGACAATGTACAATGAGCAGTTCTTC.

This clonotype was detected ten times or more. This sequence joins TRBV20-1 and TRBJ1-4; TRBD1 is a possible D gene (5 bases). Deletions cut 3 bases from V and 5 bases from J, with 13 bases between. This CDR3 spans 14 amino acids. Germline V CDR1 and CDR2: DFQATT, SNEGSKA (reference sequence). The CDR3 sequence: CSASRGWDNEKLFF. The CDR3 DNA sequence: TGCAGTGCTAGTAGGGGTTGGGACAATGAAAAACTGTTTTTT.

This clonotype was seen only a few times. This rearrangement joins TRBV10-2 to TRBJ2-1, with 10 bases aligning to TRBD2. The germline CDR1 and CDR2 sequences are WSHSY and SAAADI. The CDR3 has 15 amino acids. Losses at the gene ends were 3 bases for V and 9 bases for J; bases not matched to a gene: 8. CDR3 loop: CASSEILAGVSEQFF. DNA of the CDR3: TGCGCCAGCAGTGAAATTCTAGCGGGAGTGAGTGAGCAGTTCTTC.

This clonotype occurred many times. CDR3 amino acids: CASSSATGGSADNEQFF. The CDR3 nucleotides read TGTGCCAGCAGCTCAGCAACAGGGGGCTCTGCAGACAATGAGCAGTTCTTC. The genes are TRBV7-3 and TRBJ2-1; 9 bases line up with TRBD1. V shed 4 bases and J 5 bases; nucleotides not matched to a gene: 12. CDR3 length: 17 residues. Germline V gene lookup returns CDR1 SGHTA and CDR2 FQGTGA.

This clonotype showed up many times. V usage is TRBV6-6 and J usage is TRBJ1-6; 7 nucleotides match TRBD1. Germline-derived CDR1 and CDR2 are MNHNY and SVGAGI (reference sequence). The CDR3 covers 14 residues. The V segment lost 2 bases and the J segment 13 bases; nucleotides outside the gene matches: 8. The CDR3 bases are TGTGCCAGCAGTTACAACAGGGGTTCTGGGCCCCTCCACTTT. Its translation is CASSYNRGSGPLHF.

This clonotype was seen at least ten times. CDR3 region: CASSSTGLYNEQFF. The CDR3 DNA is TGTGCCAGCAGCTCCACAGGACTCTACAATGAGCAGTTCTTC. V gene TRBV7-2 combines with J gene TRBJ2-1; D tentatively reads TRBD1 or TRBD2 (5 bases each). The germline gives CDR1 SGHTA, CDR2 FQGNSA. This CDR3 spans 14 amino acids. Trimming stripped 4 bases from V and 3 bases from J, with 10 bases between.

This clonotype was counted between two and nine times. This rearrangement joins TRBV25-1 to TRBJ1-6; tentatively, D is TRBD1 (5 bases). Germline V gene data show CDR1 as MGHDK and CDR2 as SYGVNS. The CDR3 totals 13 residues. V gave up 1 base and J gave up 14 bases, with 12 bases separating them. The DNA of the CDR3 is TGTGCCAGCAGTGAATTTCTAGCAGGGTCCCTCCACTTT. This sequence encodes CASSEFLAGSLHF. Together with reference TRBV25-1 and TRBJ1-6, the CDR3 gives the full variable domain: EADIYQTPRYLVIGTGKKITLECSQTMGHDKMYWYQQDPGMELHLIHYSYGVNSTEKGDLSSESTVSRIRTEHFPLTLESARPSHTSQYLCASSEFLAGSLHFGNGTRLTVT.

This clonotype has a handful of counts. V usage is TRBV5-1 and J usage is TRBJ1-4, with no clear D. Trimming took 4 bases from V and 6 from J, leaving 16 bases between them. The V gene's germline CDR1 is SGHRS and CDR2 YFSETQ. The CDR3 loop spans 15 amino acids. CDR3 amino acids: CASSPQKLGDEKLFF. As DNA, the CDR3 is TGCGCCAGCAGCCCCCAGAAACTTGGAGATGAAAAACTGTTTTTT.

This clonotype was seen at least ten times. This chain uses TRBV5-5 with TRBJ1-1; D is undetermined. V gave up 4 bases and J gave up 3 bases, with 7 bases separating them. Germline CDR1 and CDR2: SGHKS and YYEKEE (reference sequence). This CDR3 contains 12 residues. CDR3 sequence: CASSLEYTEAFF. In DNA, the CDR3 is TGTGCCAGCAGCCTAGAGTACACTGAAGCTTTCTTT.

Many counts were recorded for this clonotype. This chain connects TRBV3-1 to TRBJ2-5, with D possibly matching TRBD2 (5 bases). The CDR3 contains 16 residues. V was trimmed by 3 bases and J by 0 bases, leaving 14 bases between them. CDR1 is LGHDT and CDR2 is YNNKEL in the germline V gene (reference sequence). CDR3 sequence: CASSQTAGGNQETQYF. CDR3 nucleotides: TGTGCCAGCAGCCAGACGGCTGGAGGCAACCAAGAGACCCAGTACTTC.

The table lists this clonotype with many counts. V and J are TRBV12-3 or TRBV12-4 and TRBJ1-5, with no clear D. The CDR3 has 12 residues. The ends were cut back, 5 bases at V and 6 bases at J, with 8 bases in the middle. The CDR3 nucleotides are TGTGCCAGCAGTCCTACAAGTCAGCCCCAGCATTTT. Its translation: CASSPTSQPQHF.

V and J are TRBV7-3 and TRBJ2-1; 8 bases match TRBD1. The length of the CDR3 is 14 residues. CDR1 and CDR2 from the germline V gene are SGHTA and FQGTGA. J gave up 6 bases and V 5 bases, and 6 bases lay outside the gene matches. The CDR3 sequence is CASSPDRVRNEQFF. CDR3 bases: TGTGCCAGCAGCCCGGACAGGGTGCGCAATGAGCAGTTCTTC.

This rearrangement joins TRBV27 to TRBJ1-6; D remains unclear. The CDR3 length is 14 residues. V was cut by 1 base and J by 7 bases, with 8 bases left in between. Germline values: CDR1 MNHEY, CDR2 SMNVEV (reference sequence). The CDR3 DNA follows: TGTGCCAGCAGTTTATACACGCAAAATTCACCCCTCCACTTT. This sequence encodes CASSLYTQNSPLHF.

This clonotype was recorded many times. The chain links TRBV12-3 or TRBV12-4 to TRBJ2-1; TRBD2 is a possible D gene (5 bases). This CDR3 contains 13 residues. Trimming cost V 2 bases and J 6 bases, with 8 bases left between them. The CDR3 region has the DNA TGTGCCAGCAGTTTAAACGCGGGCAATGAGCAGTTCTTC. It specifies CASSLNAGNEQFF.

In its sample, this clonotype was seen a few times. This chain links TRBV7-8 with TRBJ2-2, with TRBD2 matching 7 bases. The CDR3 sequence is 15 residues long. V dropped 7 bases and J dropped 0; count of bases not matched to a gene: 5. Germline lookup yields CDR1 SGHVS and CDR2 FQNEAQ. The CDR3 loop is CASKNGLANTGELFF. The CDR3 coding sequence is TGTGCCAGCAAAAACGGACTAGCGAACACCGGGGAGCTGTTTTTT.

The chain carries TRBV5-5 and TRBJ1-5; D remains ambiguous. The CDR3 loop spans 16 amino acids. Trimming pared 1 base from V and 0 bases from J, leaving 11 bases between. The germline V gene has CDR1 SGHKS and CDR2 YYEKEE (reference sequence). Here the CDR3 DNA reads TGTGCCAGCAGCTTGACACAGATGTATAGCAATCAGCCCCAGCATTTT. It translates to CASSLTQMYSNQPQHF.

This clonotype was detected only a few times. V and J are TRBV12-3 or TRBV12-4 and TRBJ1-1; 7 bases align to TRBD1. V trimming: 2 bases; J trimming: 8 bases; junction bases outside the gene matches: 5. CDR3 length: 13 residues. The CDR3 sequence is CASSLKGAAEAFF. CDR3 bases: TGTGCCAGCAGTTTAAAGGGGGCCGCAGAAGCTTTCTTT.

This clonotype occurred a few times. This chain connects TRBV20-1 to TRBJ2-7, with 7 bases that match TRBD2. V gave up 2 bases and J gave up 6 bases; unmatched junction bases: 13. Germline V CDR1 and CDR2: DFQATT, SNEGSKA (reference sequence). The CDR3 is made up of 15 amino acids. CDR3 sequence: CSARRRLALVGEQYF. In nucleotides, the CDR3 is TGCAGTGCTAGACGGAGACTAGCCCTGGTAGGCGAGCAGTACTTC.

This clonotype has a handful of counts. The V and J genes are TRBV4-2 and TRBJ2-1; D is unresolved. Germline CDR1 reads LGHNA; CDR2 reads YNFKEQ. The CDR3 has 21 residues. The V and J ends lost 0 bases and 6 bases respectively, with 30 bases between them. CDR3 DNA: TGTGCCAGCAGCCAAGAGAGTATTTCGGTTTTTCGCACAGACGTCTCCAATGAGCAGTTCTTC. This codes for CASSQESISVFRTDVSNEQFF.

The chain employs TRBV27 and TRBJ2-2; weak D call: TRBD2 (6 bases). This CDR3 spans 14 amino acids. CDR1 is MNHEY, CDR2 SMNVEV, per germline (reference sequence). Trimming shortened V by 7 bases and J by 4 bases, and 13 bases separated the two germline ends. CDR3: CASTEISGTGELFF. CDR3 nucleotides: TGTGCCAGCACCGAGATTAGCGGCACCGGGGAGCTGTTTTTT.

Remarks on this clonotype: Just one base apart from a much larger clone, this may be a read error. V and J are TRBV28 and TRBJ2-7, with D hard to call. CDR3 length equals 10 residues. CDR1 and CDR2 from the germline V gene are MDHEN and SYDVKM. CDR3 residues: CATSFYEQYF. CDR3 nucleotides: TGTGCCACCAGTTTTTACGAGCAGTACTTC.